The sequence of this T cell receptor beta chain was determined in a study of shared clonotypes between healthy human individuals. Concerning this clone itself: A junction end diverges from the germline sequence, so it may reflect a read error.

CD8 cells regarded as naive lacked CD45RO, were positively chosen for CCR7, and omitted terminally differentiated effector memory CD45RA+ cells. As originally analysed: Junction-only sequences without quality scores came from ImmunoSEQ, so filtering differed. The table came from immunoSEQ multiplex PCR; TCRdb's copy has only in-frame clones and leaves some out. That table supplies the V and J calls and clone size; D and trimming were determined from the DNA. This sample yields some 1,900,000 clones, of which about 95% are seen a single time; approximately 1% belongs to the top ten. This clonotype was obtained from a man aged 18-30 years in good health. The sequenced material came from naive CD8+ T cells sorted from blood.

Here the CDR3 reads CASSLRQGANNNF. As DNA, the CDR3 is TGTGCCAGCAGCTTGCGCCAGGGGGCAAATAATAACTTC. The chain employs TRBV5-8 and TRBJ1-2; TRBD1 matches at 8 bases. CDR3 length equals 13 residues. Germline CDR1 and CDR2: SGHTS and YDEGEE.